The 30 T cell receptor beta chains reported below all come from one sample, sequenced in a study of blood T cells in healthy people across ages. A second roughly 7 to 11 cycle PCR used barcoded and J-beta primers. TCRdb called the 5' RACE reads again in MiXCR, with one record for every CDR3 protein. This sample has around 500,000 distinct CDR3 sequences, with roughly a quarter found just once. These same records also appear under a second study, on T cells of mothers and their children.

Sequences were obtained from blood. The receptors were sampled from a boy between 2 and 10 years old in good health.

The chain carries TRBV4-3 and TRBJ2-2; the D gene could be TRBD1 or TRBD2 (5 bases each). Germline loops: CDR1 LGHNA, CDR2 YSLEER. The CDR3 has 16 amino acids. Trimming removed 2 bases from V and 4 bases from J, with 14 bases in between. CDR3 in DNA: TGCGCCAGCAGCCAATCAGGGCCGGCGGGCACCGGGGAGCTGTTTTTT. Amino acids: CASSQSGPAGTGELFF.

The chain recombines TRBV4-3 with TRBJ1-2; D not resolved. Trimming cost V 0 bases and J 5 bases, with 7 bases left between them. The germline CDR1 and CDR2 sequences are LGHNA and YSLEER. This CDR3 region has 13 residues. CDR3 sequence (DNA): TGCGCCAGCAGCCAAGAAGGCTTTTATGGCTACACCTTC. It encodes CASSQEGFYGYTF.

The CDR3 here is CSARDPFASSYNEQFF. CDR3 nucleotide sequence: TGCAGTGCTAGAGACCCATTCGCCTCCTCCTACAATGAGCAGTTCTTC. J is TRBJ2-1 and V is TRBV20-1; D call uncertain. V gave up 0 bases and J gave up 0 bases, with 12 bases separating them. From germline, CDR1 is DFQATT and CDR2 SNEGSKA (reference sequence). CDR3 length: 16 residues.

The table lists this clonotype with a few counts. The chain uses TRBV20-1 and TRBJ2-7; tentatively, D is TRBD1 or TRBD2 (5 bases each). Germline values: CDR1 DFQATT, CDR2 SNEGSKA (reference sequence). V was clipped by 5 bases and J by 5 bases, with 13 bases between them. The CDR3 spans 12 residues. The CDR3 region has the DNA TGCAGTGCTGTCGGGACCGACAACGAGCAGTACTTC. This gives the protein CSAVGTDNEQYF.

This chain links TRBV5-4 with TRBJ2-3; the D is unclear. Per the germline V gene, CDR1 is SGHNT and CDR2 is YYREEE (reference sequence). The germline V and J ends were trimmed by 1 base and 3 bases, with 12 bases remaining between them. The CDR3 loop spans 15 amino acids. CDR3 in DNA: TGTGCCAGCAGCTTGTCAGGCCTTGGGACAGATACGCAGTATTTT. Its protein product is CASSLSGLGTDTQYF. The full variable domain, its missing parts supplied by reference TRBV5-4 and TRBJ2-3, is ETGVTQSPTHLIKTRGQQVTLRCSSQSGHNTVSWYQQALGQGPQFIFQYYREEENGRGNFPPRFSGLQFPNYSSELNVNALELDDSALYLCASSLSGLGTDTQYFGPGTRLTVL.

This chain joins TRBV4-3 and TRBJ2-2; TRBD1 matches at 8 bases. V lost 0 bases, J lost 0 bases, and 0 bases stayed unmatched. This CDR3 region has 16 residues. The V gene's germline CDR1 is LGHNA and CDR2 YSLEER. CDR3 region: CASSQEGQANTGELFF. Written as DNA, the CDR3 is TGCGCCAGCAGCCAAGAGGGACAGGCGAACACCGGGGAGCTGTTTTTT.

Only a few counts were recorded for this clonotype. The chain joins TRBV3-1 to TRBJ2-7; the D gene is possibly TRBD1 (5 bases). From germline, CDR1 is LGHDT and CDR2 YNNKEL (reference sequence). The CDR3 is 14 amino acids. V lost 3 bases to trimming and J lost 3 bases, with 12 bases between them. CDR3 nucleotides: TGTGCCAGCAGCCATTTAGGGGATTACTACGAGCAGTACTTC. It yields the protein CASSHLGDYYEQYF.

There are a few counts of this clonotype. The chain carries TRBV3-1 and TRBJ2-2, with D uncertain. This CDR3 contains 15 residues. With 2 bases removed from V and 4 bases from J, the gap between germline ends came to 11 bases. The germline V gene has CDR1 LGHDT and CDR2 YNNKEL (reference sequence). CDR3 region: CASSQSARGTGELFF. For the CDR3, the DNA is TGTGCCAGCAGCCAATCCGCCCGTGGCACCGGGGAGCTGTTTTTT.

V gene TRBV29-1 combines with J gene TRBJ2-3, with D unclear. V lost 0 bases and J 7 bases, leaving 11 bases between the germline ends. From germline, CDR1 is SQVTM and CDR2 ANQGSEA. CDR3 length: 13 amino acids. The CDR3 reads CSVEDLQGNTQYF. The CDR3 DNA reads TGCAGCGTTGAAGATCTTCAAGGGAATACGCAGTATTTT.

This clonotype showed up just a few times. In DNA, the CDR3 is TGCAGTGCTAGAGCCTATGAGACCCAGTACTTC. Amino acids: CSARAYETQYF. The genes are TRBV20-1 and TRBJ2-5; no definite D call. Germline values: CDR1 DFQATT, CDR2 SNEGSKA (reference sequence). Trimming removed 1 base at V and 5 bases at J, with 5 bases between. This CDR3 region has 11 residues.

The CDR3 DNA follows: TGCGCCAGCAGCCAAGATCAGGGTTGTGAGCAGTTCTTC. Protein sequence: CASSQDQGCEQFF. This chain links TRBV4-1 with TRBJ2-1, with D perhaps matching TRBD1 (5 bases). Between the trimmed V and J ends, which lost 0 bases and 9 bases, there was a span of 9 bases. This CDR3 region has 13 residues. Per germline, CDR1 MGHRA and CDR2 YSYEKL.

The chain couples TRBV5-1 to TRBJ2-5, with D unresolved. The DNA end lines up better with TRBJ2-1; the J call may be wrong. The CDR3 runs 11 residues. From germline, CDR1 is SGHRS and CDR2 YFSETQ. CDR3 loop: CASSLDREQFF. Here the CDR3 DNA reads TGCGCCAGCAGCTTGGATAGGGAGCAGTTCTTC.

In its sample, this clonotype was seen a few times. CDR3: CASRNTGEYFQYF. CDR3 sequence (DNA): TGTGCCAGCAGGAATACAGGGGAGTACTTTCAGTACTTC. The chain uses TRBV2 and TRBJ2-4; 7 bases are shared with TRBD1. The germline CDR1 and CDR2 sequences are SNHLY and FYNNEI. The V gene end was trimmed by 6 bases and the J gene end by 11 bases; junction bases not matched to a gene: 10. There are 13 residues in the CDR3.

At least ten counts were recorded for this clonotype. This sequence joins TRBV27 and TRBJ1-4, with D maybe TRBD1 (6 bases). Per germline, CDR1 MNHEY and CDR2 SMNVEV (reference sequence). V was trimmed by 5 bases and J by 9 bases, leaving 16 bases between them. This CDR3 has 14 residues. The CDR3 here is CASSPGWGAKKLFF. Written as DNA, the CDR3 is TGTGCCAGCAGTCCTGGTTGGGGGGCTAAAAAACTGTTTTTT.

This clonotype was picked up a small number of times. The chain carries TRBV24-1 and TRBJ2-3; D might be TRBD1 (5 bases). The CDR3 has 14 residues. Trimming took 6 bases from V and 5 from J, leaving 14 bases between them. Per the germline V gene, CDR1 is KGHDR and CDR2 is SFDVKD. This CDR3 reads CATSSAGLEDTQYF. The CDR3 DNA is TGTGCCACCAGTTCGGCAGGGCTTGAAGATACGCAGTATTTT.

This clonotype was seen only once. V and J are TRBV7-9 and TRBJ2-5; 13 bases align to TRBD2. The end of the DNA aligns better with TRBJ2-1, so the J call may be wrong. The CDR3 totals 16 residues. Per the germline V gene, CDR1 is SEHNR and CDR2 is FQNEAQ (reference sequence). The CDR3 DNA is TGTGCCAGCAGCTCAAACCCGGGACTAGCGGGATATGAGCAGTTCTTC. Residues: CASSSNPGLAGYEQFF.

Here the CDR3 reads CASGGTGIGELFF. The CDR3 DNA reads TGTGCTAGTGGTGGTACAGGGATCGGGGAGCTGTTTTTT. J is TRBJ2-2 and V is TRBV12-5; D might be TRBD1 (6 bases). This CDR3 region has 13 residues. Trimming took 5 bases from V and 7 from J, leaving 11 bases between them. CDR1 and CDR2 from the germline V gene are LGHNT and FRNRAP.

V usage is TRBV9 and J usage is TRBJ2-7, with 8 bases aligning to TRBD1. The V gene's germline CDR1 is SGDLS and CDR2 YYNGEE. The CDR3 extends over 16 amino acids. Trimming at V came to 4 bases and at J to 4 bases, leaving 13 bases not matched to a gene. The DNA for the CDR3 is TGTGCCAGCAGCCCCCGGGAGACAGGGGTTGGGTACGAGCAGTACTTC. As protein: CASSPRETGVGYEQYF.

For this clonotype: A read error may be the cause here, since a much bigger clone is one base away. J is TRBJ1-4 and V is TRBV6-5, with 7 bases identical to TRBD1. This CDR3 has 18 residues. Germline V gene data show CDR1 as MNHEY and CDR2 as SVGAGI. In DNA form, the CDR3 reads TGTGCCAGCAGTTTGAGGACAGGACAATCAATACCGAATGAAAAACTGGTTTTT. This translates into CASSLRTGQSIPNEKLVF.

The rearrangement links TRBV14 to TRBJ1-4; D uncertain. The CDR3 has 13 residues. Germline V gene sequence: CDR1 SGHDN, CDR2 FVKESK. V dropped 5 bases and J dropped 11 bases, with 15 bases sitting between them. CDR3 DNA: TGTGCCAGCAGCTCCTCCGGAGGGAGGAAACTGTTTTTT. Protein sequence: CASSSSGGRKLFF.

The chain carries TRBV11-2 and TRBJ1-4; D call uncertain. The germline V gene has CDR1 SGHAT and CDR2 FQNNGV. V was cut by 1 base and J by 8 bases, with 11 bases left in between. The CDR3 is 14 amino acids. CDR3 DNA sequence: TGTGCCAGCAGCTTAGGGCCCGCTAGGGAAAAACTGTTTTTT. Encoded protein: CASSLGPAREKLFF.

This clonotype has only a few counts. V usage is TRBV3-1 and J usage is TRBJ2-1, with D possibly TRBD2 on 6 matching bases. Per germline, CDR1 LGHDT and CDR2 YNNKEL (reference sequence). The CDR3 sequence is 13 residues long. With 10 bases removed from V and 0 bases from J, the gap between germline ends came to 10 bases. CDR3 residues: CATRGSSYNEQFF. Here the CDR3 DNA reads TGTGCCACCCGGGGGAGCTCCTACAATGAGCAGTTCTTC.

The V and J genes are TRBV9 and TRBJ2-4; D is unclear. Germline V lookup: CDR1 SGDLS, CDR2 YYNGEE. V was shortened by 4 bases and J by 0 bases, with 14 bases between the two germline ends. The CDR3 is made up of 16 amino acids. The CDR3 sequence is CASSPGVGIAKNIQYF. The CDR3 coding sequence is TGTGCCAGCAGCCCCGGCGTCGGAATAGCCAAAAACATTCAGTACTTC.

This chain connects TRBV7-2 to TRBJ2-2, with a weak D call TRBD1 (7 bases). Germline assignment: CDR1 SGHTA and CDR2 FQGNSA. V was clipped by 3 bases and J by 1 base, with 9 bases between them. There are 15 residues in the CDR3. In DNA form, the CDR3 reads TGTGCCAGCAGCTTCCAGGGGGGGAACACCGGGGAGCTGTTTTTT. Translating gives CASSFQGGNTGELFF.

The gene calls are TRBV30 and TRBJ2-1, with 10 bases aligning to TRBD1. The end of the DNA fits TRBJ2-7 better, so the J call may be wrong. Germline lookup yields CDR1 GTSNPN and CDR2 SVGIG (reference sequence). This CDR3 is built from 14 residues. CDR3 sequence: CAWSLGQGAYEQYF. The CDR3 DNA follows: TGTGCCTGGAGTCTCGGACAGGGGGCCTACGAGCAGTACTTC.

On this clonotype: This sequence may be a read error, since a much larger clone differs from it by one base. The genes are TRBV29-1 and TRBJ2-7; 7 nucleotides align to TRBD1. Germline CDR1 and CDR2: SQVTM and ANQGSEA. The V segment lost 4 bases and the J segment 2 bases; nucleotides outside the gene matches: 11. The CDR3 extends over 15 amino acids. The CDR3 here is CSVVNRGAITYEQYF. CDR3 DNA sequence: TGCAGCGTTGTAAACAGGGGCGCCATAACCTACGAGCAGTACTTC.

This clonotype was found a few times. This sequence joins TRBV7-6 and TRBJ2-1, with D tentatively TRBD2 (5 bases). Germline CDR1 and CDR2: SGHVS and FNYEAQ. V gave up 0 bases and J gave up 0 bases, with 21 bases separating them. CDR3 length: 20 residues. CDR3 nucleotides: TGTGCCAGCAGCTTAGCTCTAGCACCTGAGCCCCCAAGCTCCTACAATGAGCAGTTCTTC. It codes for CASSLALAPEPPSSYNEQFF.

This clonotype turned up a few times. This chain joins TRBV5-1 and TRBJ2-2; TRBD2 matches 15 bases. The CDR3 is 17 residues long. V was pared by 4 bases and J by 2 bases, with 3 bases of the junction left unmatched. Germline lookup yields CDR1 SGHRS and CDR2 YFSETQ. The CDR3 reads CASSTGLAGGNTGELFF. CDR3 coding DNA: TGCGCCAGCAGCACGGGACTAGCGGGAGGTAACACCGGGGAGCTGTTTTTT.

This chain joins TRBV5-1 and TRBJ2-5, with D possibly being TRBD1 or TRBD2 (6 bases each). The tail of the sequence fits TRBJ2-1 better, so the J call may be wrong. This CDR3 is built from 14 residues. Per germline, CDR1 SGHRS and CDR2 YFSETQ. CDR3: CASSLAQGTLRQFF. CDR3 DNA: TGCGCCAGCAGCTTGGCTCAGGGGACTCTACGTCAGTTCTTC.

This clonotype was detected a few times. The J gene is TRBJ2-2, the V gene TRBV5-1; maybe TRBD2 (6 bases). CDR1 and CDR2 (germline): SGHRS, YFSETQ. The CDR3 totals 15 residues. V lost 4 bases and J 5 bases, leaving 15 bases between the germline ends. CDR3 bases: TGCGCCAGCAGCCCGAGACTAGGCGAAACCGGGGAGCTGTTTTTT. Its protein product is CASSPRLGETGELFF.